This T cell receptor beta chain was identified in a study of OX40 agonist ivuxolimab in advanced cancers. Overall study context: Patients were dosed intravenously with ivuxolimab at 0.01 to 10 mg/kg every 2 weeks.

The CDR3 length is 14 residues. Trimming stripped 0 bases from V and 6 bases from J, with 9 bases between. Germline lookup yields CDR1 GTSNPN and CDR2 SVGIG (reference sequence). In this sample, this clone turned up a few times. Measured with immunoSEQ multiplex PCR; TCRdb has only the in-frame clones, and not every one. The profile shows around 70,000 clones, 85% of them singletons. The sample was CD4+ or CD8+ T cells sorted from blood, taken in a trial of the OX40 agonist ivuxolimab. The receptor was isolated from an adult with an advanced solid tumor such as melanoma, head and neck, liver or kidney cancer. This sequence joins TRBV30 and TRBJ1-6; D call uncertain. The CDR3 is CAWSVGPFNSPLHF. The CDR3 coding sequence is TGTGCCTGGAGTGTAGGACCTTTTAATTCACCCCTCCACTTT.